The 16 T cell receptor beta chains below come from one sample, sequenced in a study of technical replicates of blood from a handful of donors. Produced via immunoSEQ multiplex PCR; TCRdb's table is partial and in-frame only. The data contain about 98,000 clones, around 95% of them singletons. Sequencing was carried out using T cells isolated from PBMCs. The receptors originated from a human donor in good health.

The CDR3 is CASSQQGPGANVLTF. The DNA of the CDR3 is TGTGCCAGCAGCCAGCAGGGGCCTGGGGCCAACGTCCTGACTTTC. V is TRBV14 and J is TRBJ2-6; the D gene is possibly TRBD1 (6 bases). The germline gives CDR1 SGHDN, CDR2 FVKESK. This CDR3 has 15 amino acids. Deletions cut 3 bases from V and 2 bases from J, with 8 bases between.

The genes are TRBV5-4 and TRBJ2-1; D gene unclear. Germline CDR1 is SGHNT and CDR2 is YYREEE (reference sequence). The CDR3 consists of 15 residues. V was pared by 0 bases and J by 6 bases, with 13 bases between. Here the CDR3 reads CASSLVLEGPNEQFF. The CDR3 region has the DNA TGTGCCAGCAGCTTGGTTCTAGAAGGCCCCAATGAGCAGTTCTTC.

The chain recombines TRBV5-8 with TRBJ1-1, with D perhaps matching TRBD1 (6 bases). The length of the CDR3 is 19 residues. Germline V gene lookup returns CDR1 SGHTS and CDR2 YDEGEE. V lost 0 bases to trimming and J lost 2 bases, with 23 bases between them. CDR3: CASSLELGLRGSLNTEAFF. The CDR3 DNA sequence: TGTGCCAGCAGCTTGGAATTGGGGCTCAGGGGATCCCTCAACACTGAAGCTTTCTTT. The entire variable domain, with the rest obtained from reference TRBV5-8 and TRBJ1-1, is as follows: EAGVTQSPTHLIKTRGQQATLRCSPISGHTSVYWYQQALGLGLQFLLWYDEGEERNRGNFPPRFSGRQFPNYSSELNVNALELEDSALYLCASSLELGLRGSLNTEAFFGQGTRLTVV.

The chain links TRBV19 to TRBJ1-5; D not resolved. The germline gives CDR1 LNHDA, CDR2 SQIVND (reference sequence). The CDR3 covers 17 residues. V was clipped by 1 base and J by 0 bases, with 13 bases between them. DNA for the CDR3: TGTGCCAGTAGTATAGCGTGGTGGAGAGATAGCAATCAGCCCCAGCATTTT. Its protein product is CASSIAWWRDSNQPQHF.

The gene calls are TRBV5-1 and TRBJ1-1; possibly TRBD1 for D (5 bases). Deletions cut 0 bases from V and 6 bases from J, with 12 bases between. The CDR3 covers 14 residues. Germline V gene data show CDR1 as SGHRS and CDR2 as YFSETQ. The chain's CDR3 is CASSLEGLGPEAFF. CDR3 nucleotide sequence: TGCGCCAGCAGCTTGGAGGGGTTGGGGCCTGAAGCTTTCTTT.

CDR3 protein: CASSLYRASGELFF. In DNA, the CDR3 is TGTGCCAGCAGCCTCTACAGGGCTTCCGGGGAGCTGTTTTTT. The chain uses TRBV7-3 and TRBJ2-2, with D possibly TRBD1 on 6 matching bases. The CDR3 is 14 residues long. Germline CDR1 reads SGHTA; CDR2 reads FQGTGA. V was shortened by 5 bases and J by 6 bases, with 13 bases between the two germline ends.

The chain links TRBV30 to TRBJ2-3, with 12 bases fitting TRBD2. Unmatched junction bases numbered 5, after V lost 5 bases and J lost 2 bases. This CDR3 contains 15 residues. In germline, CDR1 is GTSNPN, CDR2 SVGIG (reference sequence). The CDR3 DNA reads TGTGCCTGGGCCGGACTAGCGGGGTTCACAGATACGCAGTATTTT. Translated: CAWAGLAGFTDTQYF.

The chain couples TRBV28 to TRBJ1-1, with 9 bases fitting TRBD1. The ends lost 7 bases at V and 5 bases at J; junction bases unmatched: 5. CDR3 size: 13 residues. The germline V gene has CDR1 MDHEN and CDR2 SYDVKM. This CDR3 reads CASKTGGRTEAFF. CDR3 nucleotides: TGTGCCAGCAAGACAGGGGGACGAACTGAAGCTTTCTTT.

The V gene is TRBV28, the J gene TRBJ1-6, with D uncertain. The CDR3 loop spans 14 amino acids. Germline assignment: CDR1 MDHEN and CDR2 SYDVKM. Trimming shortened V by 5 bases and J by 8 bases, and 13 bases separated the two germline ends. CDR3 bases: TGTGCCAGCAGTCCTTGGCGGGGTTATTCACCCCTCCACTTT. Protein: CASSPWRGYSPLHF.

The V call is TRBV5-8, the J call TRBJ2-7, with D possibly TRBD1 on 5 matching bases. Germline CDR1 and CDR2: SGHTS and YDEGEE. Between the trimmed V and J ends, which lost 2 bases and 5 bases, there was a span of 11 bases. This CDR3 has 13 amino acids. CDR3 residues: CASSFRDLNEQYF. CDR3 coding DNA: TGTGCCAGCAGCTTCAGGGATCTTAACGAGCAGTACTTC.

The V and J genes are TRBV9 and TRBJ2-1, with no clear D. CDR3 length: 15 amino acids. The ends were cut back, 0 bases at V and 4 bases at J, with 11 bases in the middle. Germline V gene sequence: CDR1 SGDLS, CDR2 YYNGEE. The CDR3 DNA is TGTGCCAGCAGCGTAGAAATACTCGAGTACAATGAGCAGTTCTTC. It translates to CASSVEILEYNEQFF.

This rearrangement joins TRBV19 to TRBJ2-5, with 7 nucleotides matching TRBD1. Looked up from germline, CDR1 is LNHDA and CDR2 is SQIVND (reference sequence). After removal of 6 bases from V and 5 bases from J, the junction contained 15 bases not matched to a gene. There are 16 residues in the CDR3. The CDR3 DNA reads as TGTGCCAGTAGGGGTAGGGGGACAGTGAGGGCGGAGACCCAGTACTTC. Its translation: CASRGRGTVRAETQYF.

The chain links TRBV5-4 to TRBJ2-1; 9 positions agree with TRBD2. Germline CDR1 reads SGHNT; CDR2 reads YYREEE (reference sequence). CDR3 length equals 16 residues. After removal of 4 bases from V and 8 bases from J, the junction contained 13 bases not matched to a gene. In DNA, the CDR3 is TGTGCCAGCAGCGGAGTGGGGACTAGCTTAATGGATGAGCAGTTCTTC. Its translation: CASSGVGTSLMDEQFF.

The chain joins TRBV7-6 to TRBJ1-1; no clear D gene. The CDR3 length is 13 residues. V lost 5 bases and J lost 4, with 11 bases in between. CDR1 SGHVS and CDR2 FNYEAQ come from the germline V gene. CDR3 residues: CASSRLRGTEAFF. DNA of the CDR3: TGTGCCAGCAGCCGCCTCCGGGGCACTGAAGCTTTCTTT.

The chain links TRBV19 to TRBJ2-7; TRBD2 agrees at 7 bases. J was trimmed by 5 bases and V by 6 bases; bases with no gene match: 7. Germline V CDR1 and CDR2: LNHDA, SQIVND (reference sequence). This CDR3 is 13 amino acids long. In DNA form, the CDR3 reads TGTGCCAGTAGAGCTGGACTAGTCCACGAGCAGTACTTC. This encodes CASRAGLVHEQYF.

A single count supports this clone. This chain links TRBV19 with TRBJ1-2, with 7 bases that match TRBD1. This CDR3 contains 14 residues. Germline V CDR1 and CDR2: LNHDA, SQIVND (reference sequence). Losses at the gene ends were 3 bases for V and 3 bases for J; bases not matched to a gene: 4. The CDR3 DNA follows: TGTGCCAGTAGTATCCAGGGGGTTTACTATGGCTACACCTTC. It yields the protein CASSIQGVYYGYTF.